This TCR beta chain derives from a study of cytomegalovirus exposure and HLA in healthy donors. Findings and limits, study-wide: Some public TCRs appeared in many individuals, while most sequences were rare. In an earlier analysis, about 87% or about 30%: the productive usage of most TCR beta V segments. Available immune exposure information covered CMV serostatus only.

From germline, CDR1 is MDHEN and CDR2 SYDVKM. Trimming at V came to 7 bases and at J to 3 bases, leaving 12 bases not matched to a gene. This CDR3 has 16 residues. This clone was observed once. What it binds is unknown. A multiplex PCR was run with 60 Vbeta primers and 13 Jbeta primers. Sequenced by immunoSEQ multiplex PCR; TCRdb stores in-frame clones only, minus some. The sample consists of 95,000 to 150,000 clones, around two thirds of them appearing once. This clonotype originated in a woman between 40 and 50 years old in good health and CMV-seropositive. This chain connects TRBV28 to TRBJ2-3; 8 nucleotides match TRBD2. The specimen was PBMCs. The chain's CDR3 is CASTPTGGDWTDTQYF. DNA for the CDR3: TGTGCCAGCACTCCCACGGGAGGGGATTGGACAGATACGCAGTATTTT.